The 30 T cell receptor beta chains below were found in one sample sequenced in a study of shared clonotypes between healthy human individuals. Terminally differentiated effector memory CD45RA+ cells were excluded from the naive CD8 cells, which were CD45RO-negative and positively selected for CCR7. Only in-frame clones appear in the TCRdb table, and some are missing; sequencing was by immunoSEQ multiplex PCR. The sample records roughly 2.1 million clones, roughly 91% being singletons. The sequenced material came from naive CD8+ T cells from PBMCs. These receptor sequences come from a young man in good health. Some clones in this sample may be carry-over from other donors' samples.

The V and J genes are TRBV28 and TRBJ2-2; possibly TRBD1 or TRBD2 for D (5 bases each). Trimming cost V 6 bases and J 3 bases, with 14 bases left between them. The length of the CDR3 is 15 residues. Per germline, CDR1 MDHEN and CDR2 SYDVKM. CDR3 DNA: TGTGCCAGCAGCGTACTAGGGACCTACACCGGGGAGCTGTTTTTT. Its protein is CASSVLGTYTGELFF. The whole variable domain, filled in from reference TRBV28 and TRBJ2-2, reads DVKVTQSSRYLVKRTGEKVFLECVQDMDHENMFWYRQDPGLGLRLIYFSYDVKMKEKGDIPEGYSVSREKKERFSLILESASTNQTSMYLCASSVLGTYTGELFFGEGSRLTVL.

This chain links TRBV2 with TRBJ2-7; possibly TRBD1 for D (6 bases). The germline V and J ends were trimmed by 1 base and 5 bases, with 18 bases remaining between them. This CDR3 spans 16 amino acids. Germline assignment: CDR1 SNHLY and CDR2 FYNNEI. This CDR3 reads CASSEEVGGWSDEQYF. CDR3 DNA sequence: TGTGCCAGCAGTGAAGAGGTAGGGGGATGGTCTGACGAGCAGTACTTC.

This clone was detected only once. This chain uses TRBV27 with TRBJ2-7; a weak D match, TRBD2 (5 bases). The CDR3 runs to 15 residues. V lost 0 bases to trimming and J lost 6 bases, with 15 bases between them. Germline lookup yields CDR1 MNHEY and CDR2 SMNVEV (reference sequence). Written as DNA, the CDR3 is TGTGCCAGCAGTTTATCGACGGGGATTTTTGCCGAGCAGTACTTC. Amino acid sequence: CASSLSTGIFAEQYF.

This chain uses TRBV4-3 with TRBJ2-7; 7 bases map to TRBD1. The CDR3 runs 15 residues. In germline, CDR1 is LGHNA, CDR2 YSLEER. V lost 2 bases and J lost 2; bases outside the gene matches: 6. CDR3: CASSQLRQGPYEQYF. The CDR3, as DNA: TGCGCCAGCAGCCAACTTAGACAGGGCCCCTACGAGCAGTACTTC.

A word on this clone: It is unclear where the CDR3 begins or ends on the DNA, so no DNA is shown, and the CDR3 is as TCRdb lists it. CDR3 protein: CASSKAVGQGAMNGYTF. This chain uses TRBV21-1 with TRBJ1-2; the D segment call TRBD1 is taken from the table without a DNA check. TRBV21-1 is reported as a pseudogene. The CDR3 has 17 amino acids, counting both end residues.

The gene calls are TRBV4-3 and TRBJ2-7; TRBD2 matches 9 bases. V lost 0 bases to trimming and J lost 7 bases; unmatched junction nucleotides: 7. The CDR3 covers 15 residues. CDR1 LGHNA and CDR2 YSLEER come from the germline V gene. The CDR3 nucleotides read TGCGCCAGCAGCCAAGAGCGGGAGGGCTCGGGTGAGCAGTACTTC. Translated: CASSQEREGSGEQYF.

This clone was detected once. The gene calls are TRBV7-3 and TRBJ2-5, with TRBD1 matching over 7 bases. The germline gives CDR1 SGHTA, CDR2 FQGTGA. The junction had 11 bases not matched to a gene; V was cut back by 5 bases and J by 5 bases. There are 15 residues in the CDR3. The CDR3 DNA reads as TGTGCCAGCAGCCCTCGGGACAGTCAGGAGGAGACCCAGTACTTC. Translating gives CASSPRDSQEETQYF.

This CDR3 reads CASSLGAPLAGYEQYF. The CDR3 nucleotides are TGTGCCAGCAGCTTGGGGGCGCCCTTAGCGGGCTACGAGCAGTACTTC. V gene TRBV5-6 combines with J gene TRBJ2-7; 7 bases are shared with TRBD2. V lost 0 bases, J lost 3 bases, and 9 bases stayed unmatched. Germline V gene data show CDR1 as SGHDT and CDR2 as YYEEEE. The CDR3 sequence is 16 residues long.

J is TRBJ2-3 and V is TRBV5-1; D unresolved. Trimming removed 4 bases from V and 1 base from J, with 7 bases in between. CDR1 and CDR2 (germline): SGHRS, YFSETQ. The CDR3 runs 13 residues. The CDR3 DNA sequence: TGCGCCAGCAGCGCCCCGGGCACAGATACGCAGTATTTT. It is translated as CASSAPGTDTQYF.

As DNA, the CDR3 is TGTGCCAGCAGCTTATCCAGTCGACCTAATGAAAAACTGTTTTTT. Residues: CASSLSSRPNEKLFF. The chain links TRBV11-2 to TRBJ1-4, with D unclear. The CDR3 length is 15 residues. From germline, CDR1 is SGHAT and CDR2 FQNNGV. Trimming removed 2 bases at V and 3 bases at J, with 10 bases between.

To note about this clone: The final CDR3 position lacks the conserved phenylalanine or tryptophan, pointing to a likely read error. Because the CDR3's place on the DNA is in doubt, the DNA is left out and the CDR3 is given as listed by TCRdb. The chain couples TRBV21-1 to TRBJ1-3. TRBV21-1 is designated a pseudogene. The CDR3 adds up to 14 amino acids, both ends counted. CDR3 in amino acids: CASSRLEESPGPAI.

With regard to this clone: Other DNA sequences in this sample translate to the same CDR3. The gene calls are TRBV9 and TRBJ1-5, with D hard to call. V lost 0 bases to trimming and J lost 0 bases, with 7 bases between them. The CDR3 consists of 15 residues. Per the germline V gene, CDR1 is SGDLS and CDR2 is YYNGEE. The CDR3 is CASSVEGYSNQPQHF. The CDR3 DNA follows: TGTGCCAGCAGCGTAGAGGGCTATAGCAATCAGCCCCAGCATTTT.

J is TRBJ1-2 and V is TRBV4-2; no reliable D call. The germline CDR1 and CDR2 sequences are LGHNA and YNFKEQ. V was shortened by 0 bases and J by 1 base, with 15 bases between the two germline ends. CDR3 length equals 17 residues. The CDR3 nucleotides are TGTGCCAGCAGCCAAGATCCCTCCAGGCCCAGTAACTATGGCTACACCTTC. It is translated as CASSQDPSRPSNYGYTF.

This clone was observed a few times. The chain joins TRBV7-9 to TRBJ1-2; tentative D call: TRBD1 (6 bases). V dropped 1 base and J dropped 2 bases, with 8 bases sitting between them. This CDR3 spans 14 amino acids. Germline CDR1 and CDR2: SEHNR and FQNEAQ (reference sequence). Written as DNA, the CDR3 is TGTGCCAGCAGCTTAGTAGGACAGAACTATGGCTACACCTTC. It encodes CASSLVGQNYGYTF.

The chain employs TRBV11-2 and TRBJ2-2, with 10 positions matching TRBD2. The length of the CDR3 is 18 residues. Germline assignment: CDR1 SGHAT and CDR2 FQNNGV. Losses at the gene ends were 1 base for V and 6 bases for J; bases not matched to a gene: 11. CDR3 protein: CASSLVASGGQRAGELFF. The CDR3 coding sequence is TGTGCCAGCAGCTTAGTAGCTAGCGGGGGCCAGCGGGCCGGGGAGCTGTTTTTT.

The chain has TRBV27 and TRBJ2-1; maybe TRBD1 (6 bases). From germline, CDR1 is MNHEY and CDR2 SMNVEV (reference sequence). The CDR3 has 12 amino acids. The ends were cut back, 7 bases at V and 4 bases at J, with 8 bases in the middle. Here the CDR3 DNA reads TGTGCCAGCACGGACAGATACAATGAGCAGTTCTTC. Encoded protein: CASTDRYNEQFF.

V gene TRBV29-1 combines with J gene TRBJ1-3, with D unresolved. Looked up from germline, CDR1 is SQVTM and CDR2 is ANQGSEA. The CDR3 is made up of 12 amino acids. The V gene lost 3 bases and the J gene lost 4 bases, with 7 bases spanning the gap. The CDR3 DNA reads as TGCAGCGTTGACGGCCCAGGAAACACCATATATTTT. Translated, it gives CSVDGPGNTIYF.

A few counts support this clone. This CDR3 is also generated by other DNA sequences in the sample. The CDR3 protein is CASSLGRTEAFF. CDR3 sequence (DNA): TGTGCCAGCAGCTTGGGACGAACTGAAGCTTTCTTT. The gene calls are TRBV7-9 and TRBJ1-1; TRBD1 is a possible D gene (5 bases). V lost 3 bases and J lost 5, with 7 bases in between. Germline CDR1 and CDR2: SEHNR and FQNEAQ (reference sequence). This CDR3 has 12 residues.

This chain connects TRBV15 to TRBJ1-1; D not resolved. V lost 0 bases and J 1 base, leaving 18 bases between the germline ends. In germline, CDR1 is LNHNV, CDR2 YYDKDF (reference sequence). This CDR3 is built from 18 residues. The CDR3 DNA reads as TGTGCCACCAGCAGAGATTTTGCACGGATAGAGGGGAACACTGAAGCTTTCTTT. As protein: CATSRDFARIEGNTEAFF. Full variable domain (rest looked up from reference TRBV15 and TRBJ1-1): DAMVIQNPRYQVTQFGKPVTLSCSQTLNHNVMYWYQQKSSQAPKLLFHYYDKDFNNEADTPDNFQSRRPNTSFCFLDIRSPGLGDTAMYLCATSRDFARIEGNTEAFFGQGTRLTVV.

As concerns this clone: Other DNA sequences of this sample code for an identical CDR3. The rearrangement joins TRBV27 to TRBJ2-7; a possible D gene is TRBD1 (6 bases). Germline V gene sequence: CDR1 MNHEY, CDR2 SMNVEV (reference sequence). There are 13 residues in the CDR3. V lost 6 bases and J lost 2, with 11 bases in between. The CDR3 DNA reads TGTGCCAGCAGCCCAGGGGTCACCTACGAGCAGTACTTC. This translates into CASSPGVTYEQYF.

This clone is a singleton in its sample. This chain connects TRBV6-6 to TRBJ2-7, with 7 bases that match TRBD2. This CDR3 has 14 residues. V trimming: 8 bases; J trimming: 2 bases; junction bases outside the gene matches: 9. The germline gives CDR1 MNHNY, CDR2 SVGAGI (reference sequence). The CDR3: CASRFGGGAYEQYF. DNA for the CDR3: TGTGCCAGCCGCTTTGGGGGAGGGGCCTACGAGCAGTACTTC.

The chain has TRBV27 and TRBJ1-2; TRBD1 agrees at 9 bases. V shed 7 bases and J 6 bases; nucleotides not matched to a gene: 6. Germline assignment: CDR1 MNHEY and CDR2 SMNVEV (reference sequence). The CDR3 consists of 13 residues. In nucleotides, the CDR3 is TGTGCCAGCACAACACAGGGGGCGGATGGCTACACCTTC. This gives the protein CASTTQGADGYTF.

Worth noting for this clone: The sample contains more than one DNA sequence encoding this CDR3. The rearrangement joins TRBV27 to TRBJ2-7, with 7 bases that match TRBD2. This CDR3 contains 13 residues. The germline gives CDR1 MNHEY, CDR2 SMNVEV (reference sequence). After removal of 4 bases from V and 2 bases from J, the junction contained 2 bases not matched to a gene. The DNA of the CDR3 is TGTGCCAGCAGTTATGGACTAGCCTACGAGCAGTACTTC. This encodes CASSYGLAYEQYF.

The J gene is TRBJ1-1, the V gene TRBV4-3; D might be TRBD1 (6 bases). The length of the CDR3 is 16 residues. V was cut by 1 base and J by 4 bases, with 16 bases left in between. CDR1 and CDR2 (germline): LGHNA, YSLEER. Written as DNA, the CDR3 is TGCGCCAGCAGCCAAGGAACAGGGCTCCCGAGCACTGAAGCTTTCTTT. Translation: CASSQGTGLPSTEAFF.

V and J are TRBV28 and TRBJ1-4, with 8 bases that match TRBD1. CDR3 length: 15 amino acids. The V segment lost 6 bases and the J segment 1 base; nucleotides outside the gene matches: 4. From germline, CDR1 is MDHEN and CDR2 SYDVKM. CDR3 region: CASRNDRGTNEKLFF. Written as DNA, the CDR3 is TGTGCCAGCAGAAACGACAGGGGAACTAATGAAAAACTGTTTTTT.

This clone has more than one count but fewer than ten. V gene TRBV7-9 combines with J gene TRBJ1-1; a possible D gene is TRBD1 (5 bases). Trimming shortened V by 5 bases and J by 7 bases, and 11 bases separated the two germline ends. This CDR3 is built from 12 residues. Germline V gene data show CDR1 as SEHNR and CDR2 as FQNEAQ (reference sequence). CDR3 coding DNA: TGTGCCAGCAGCGTAAGGACAATTGAAGCTTTCTTT. Translation gives CASSVRTIEAFF.

This clone was observed once. V gene TRBV1 combines with J gene TRBJ2-7; TRBD2, the table's D call, was not compared with the DNA. TRBV1 is shown as a pseudogene. This CDR3 is 15 amino acids long. The CDR3 loop is CTSSQEYEKTYEQYF. CDR3 DNA: TGCACCAGCAGCCAAGAGTACGAGAAAACCTACGAGCAGTACTTC.

The V call is TRBV6-5, the J call TRBJ2-7; 7 bases are shared with TRBD1. From germline, CDR1 is MNHEY and CDR2 SVGAGI. The CDR3 contains 14 residues. The V segment lost 2 bases and the J segment 5 bases; nucleotides outside the gene matches: 6. The CDR3 here is CASSYTHRGHEQYF. For the CDR3, the DNA is TGTGCCAGCAGTTACACACACAGGGGCCACGAGCAGTACTTC.

Remarks on this clone: Other DNA sequences within the sample encode an identical CDR3. J is TRBJ2-7 and V is TRBV27; D remains unclear. Trimming removed 0 bases from V and 5 bases from J, with 8 bases in between. The V gene's germline CDR1 is MNHEY and CDR2 SMNVEV (reference sequence). This CDR3 has 13 residues. The CDR3 nucleotides read TGTGCCAGCAGTTTATCGTCAGGAAACGAGCAGTACTTC. Amino acids: CASSLSSGNEQYF.

The chain joins TRBV4-3 to TRBJ2-7; the match to TRBD2 covers 7 bases. The trim removed 0 bases at V and 2 bases at J, leaving 4 bases unmatched. Germline CDR1 is LGHNA and CDR2 is YSLEER. This CDR3 has 15 residues. CDR3 coding DNA: TGCGCCAGCAGCCAAGACCTAGCGGCCACCTACGAGCAGTACTTC. Translated: CASSQDLAATYEQYF.